This is a list of T cell receptor beta chains from one sample in a study of T cell responses to AZD1222 COVID-19 vaccine. TCRdb's table, derived via immunoSEQ multiplex PCR, lists solely in-frame clones and lacks some. The sample lists around 140,000 clones, approximately 95% occurring once. The material sequenced was peripheral blood, taken on day 0 of MenACWY control vaccination. The source is an adult in good health. The CDR3 runs from the conserved cysteine through the conserved F or W. A D gene is named only where the DNA matches it firmly. A row's size may be missing; if present it is once, few, many or a size class.

V,size,J,D,CDR3,DNA
TRBV5-1,-,TRBJ2-7,-,CASSLDSLTYEQYF,TGCGCCAGCAGCTTGGACAGTCTAACCTACGAGCAGTACTTC
TRBV29-1,few,TRBJ1-1,TRBD1,CSVEPTGESTEAFF,TGCAGCGTTGAACCGACAGGGGAGAGCACTGAAGCTTTCTTT
TRBV27,once,TRBJ1-1,-,CASRPSAGNTEAFF,TGTGCCAGCAGACCTTCGGCGGGGAACACTGAAGCTTTCTTT
TRBV2,medium-sized,TRBJ1-5,-,CASRRDSNQPQHF,TGTGCCAGCAGGAGAGATAGCAATCAGCCCCAGCATTTT
TRBV12-5,-,TRBJ1-3,-,CASGLVPRLSSGNTIYF,TGTGCTAGTGGTTTGGTACCCAGACTTAGCTCTGGAAACACCATATATTTT
TRBV4-2,-,TRBJ1-2,-,CASSQDVSDRGYTF,TGTGCCAGCAGCCAAGATGTTTCAGACAGAGGCTACACCTTC
TRBV7-2,-,TRBJ1-1,-,CASSLSLAGTEAFF,TGTGCCAGCAGCCTCTCCCTGGCAGGAACTGAAGCTTTCTTT
TRBV7-9,-,TRBJ1-2,TRBD1,CASSSDRGNPNGYTF,TGTGCCAGCAGCTCAGACAGGGGGAATCCCAATGGCTACACCTTC
TRBV27,once,TRBJ1-1,TRBD1,CASSFLGQGHTEAFF,TGTGCCAGCAGCTTCCTAGGACAGGGGCACACTGAAGCTTTCTTT
TRBV30,-,TRBJ2-7,-,CAWSVSGGAYEQYF,TGTGCCTGGAGTGTTAGTGGAGGAGCCTACGAGCAGTACTTC
TRBV7-2,-,TRBJ2-7,-,CASSLLGALSEQYF,TGTGCCAGCAGCTTATTAGGTGCTCTGAGCGAGCAGTACTTC
TRBV7-3,once,TRBJ1-6,-,CASSLGHHNSPLHF,TGTGCCAGCAGCTTGGGACATCATAATTCACCCCTCCACTTT
TRBV5-3,-,TRBJ2-7,-,CARSPPGAGAHEQYF,TGTGCCAGAAGCCCTCCGGGGGCAGGGGCCCACGAGCAGTACTTC
TRBV28,-,TRBJ1-3,-,CASSWQAGNTIYF,TGTGCCAGCAGTTGGCAGGCTGGAAACACCATATATTTT
TRBV2,-,TRBJ1-2,-,CASSDPAGRDYGYTF,TGTGCCAGCAGTGACCCGGCCGGGAGGGATTATGGCTACACCTTC
TRBV28,-,TRBJ2-5,-,CASRGAGGGTQYF,TGTGCCAGCAGAGGCGCCGGTGGAGGGACCCAGTACTTC
TRBV6-5,-,TRBJ2-7,-,CASSYSTSLYEQYF,TGTGCCAGCAGTTACTCGACGTCCCTCTACGAGCAGTACTTC
TRBV19,-,TRBJ1-1,TRBD1,CASAILNQGGVTEAFF,TGTGCCAGTGCTATACTAAACCAGGGGGGTGTCACTGAAGCTTTCTTT
TRBV19,-,TRBJ2-2,-,CASSIVGTNTGELFF,TGTGCCAGTAGTATTGTGGGGACGAACACCGGGGAGCTGTTTTTT
TRBV2,-,TRBJ2-5,TRBD2,CASRGTSGEETQYF,TGTGCCAGCAGGGGGACTAGCGGGGAGGAGACCCAGTACTTC
TRBV5-6,-,TRBJ1-2,-,CASSLGGNTYGYTF,TGTGCCAGCAGCTTGGGGGGGAATACCTATGGCTACACCTTC
TRBV7-2,once,TRBJ1-2,-,CASSLGLQGGYTF,TGTGCCAGCAGCTTAGGGTTGCAGGGTGGCTACACCTTC
TRBV5-6,-,TRBJ2-7,TRBD1,CASSLPGQFSEQYF,TGTGCCAGCAGCTTGCCGGGACAGTTCTCCGAGCAGTACTTC
TRBV7-3,-,TRBJ2-7,-,CASSPNGGYEQYF,TGTGCCAGCAGCCCCAATGGGGGCTACGAGCAGTACTTC
TRBV25-1,-,TRBJ1-1,-,CASSESRGDLMNTEAFF,TGTGCCAGCAGTGAATCAAGGGGGGATTTGATGAACACTGAAGCTTTCTTT
TRBV11-3,-,TRBJ2-1,TRBD1,CASSLGQGDTNEQFF,TGTGCCAGCAGCTTAGGACAGGGGGACACCAATGAGCAGTTCTTC
TRBV19,-,TRBJ1-2,-,CASSNDRADSNYGYTF,TGTGCCAGTAGTAACGACCGCGCAGACTCTAACTATGGCTACACCTTC
TRBV11-2,-,TRBJ2-3,-,CASSLSRLSDTQYF,TGTGCCAGCAGCTTATCTAGACTCTCAGATACGCAGTATTTT
TRBV27,-,TRBJ2-7,TRBD2,CASSLESGGAYEQYF,TGTGCCAGCAGTTTAGAATCGGGGGGGGCCTACGAGCAGTACTTC
TRBV6-5,-,TRBJ1-6,-,CASSYSSGGDSSPLHF,TGTGCCAGCAGTTACTCGTCCGGGGGTGATAGTTCACCCCTCCACTTT
TRBV10-2,once,TRBJ2-7,TRBD1,CASSESGQGAAYEQYF,TGCGCCAGCAGTGAGTCGGGACAGGGGGCTGCCTACGAGCAGTACTTC
TRBV7-2,once,TRBJ1-2,TRBD1,CASSGGQVDSYGYTF,TGTGCCAGCAGCGGCGGACAGGTAGATTCCTATGGCTACACCTTC
TRBV27,-,TRBJ1-2,-,CASSLGRFGGYTF,TGTGCCAGCAGTTTGGGCCGTTTCGGTGGCTACACCTTC
TRBV10-3,-,TRBJ1-1,-,CAISEDPQGSTEAFF,TGTGCCATCAGTGAAGACCCACAAGGGTCCACTGAAGCTTTCTTT
TRBV19,-,TRBJ2-1,-,CASSISSEKFF,TGTGCCAGTAGTATATCTAGCGAAAAGTTCTTC
TRBV30,-,TRBJ2-7,TRBD2,CAWVRLAGIYEQYF,TGTGCCTGGGTGAGACTAGCGGGGATCTACGAGCAGTACTTC
TRBV19,-,TRBJ2-2,-,CASSQGTGELFF,TGTGCCAGTAGCCAGGGAACCGGGGAGCTGTTTTTT
TRBV7-2,once,TRBJ2-2,TRBD1,CASSSPTGGASTGELFF,TGTGCCAGCAGCTCACCTACAGGGGGCGCGAGCACCGGGGAGCTGTTTTTT
TRBV5-1,-,TRBJ2-7,TRBD2,CASSPQLAGGVSYEQYF,TGCGCCAGCAGCCCGCAACTAGCGGGAGGTGTCTCCTACGAGCAGTACTTC
TRBV11-2,once,TRBJ1-3,-,CASSSLRNTIYF,TGTGCCAGCAGCTCCTTGCGAAACACCATATATTTT
TRBV25-1,once,TRBJ1-4,-,CASSEWGPGEKLFF,TGTGCCAGCAGTGAATGGGGTCCGGGCGAAAAACTGTTTTTT
TRBV7-8,-,TRBJ1-6,-,CASSLDTGYNSPLHF,TGTGCCAGCAGCTTAGATACAGGGTACAATTCACCCCTCCACTTT
TRBV4-1,-,TRBJ1-4,-,CASSLEGSTNEKLFF,TGCGCCAGCAGCTTGGAAGGTTCAACTAATGAAAAACTGTTTTTT
TRBV6-5,-,TRBJ1-5,-,CASSYIGVNQPQHF,TGTGCCAGCAGTTACATAGGGGTCAATCAGCCCCAGCATTTT
TRBV2,-,TRBJ2-1,-,CASSVGFVGIEQFF,TGTGCCAGCAGTGTGGGATTTGTTGGGATAGAGCAGTTCTTC
TRBV5-6,-,TRBJ1-5,-,CASSLAPHQPQHF,TGTGCCAGCAGCTTGGCACCCCATCAGCCCCAGCATTTT
TRBV19,-,TRBJ1-2,TRBD1,CASNPDRSRGGNYGYTF,TGTGCCAGTAACCCGGACAGGTCCAGGGGTGGGAACTATGGCTACACCTTC
TRBV28,-,TRBJ1-1,TRBD1,CASSLQGAMNTEAFF,TGTGCCAGCAGTCTACAGGGGGCTATGAACACTGAAGCTTTCTTT
TRBV5-1,-,TRBJ1-2,-,CASSLDKPNYGYTF,TGCGCCAGCAGCTTGGACAAGCCTAACTATGGCTACACCTTC